This TCR beta chain was profiled in a study of T cell repertoires in cytomegalovirus infection. TCRdb called the reads again in MiXCR, with one record for every CDR3 protein. Of about 600,000 distinct CDR3 sequences detected, 24% appear once; the ten largest clones hold roughly 8%. This CDR3 is built from 16 residues. The trim removed 4 bases at V and 0 bases at J, leaving 8 bases unmatched. Germline CDR1 SGHTS, CDR2 YDEGEE. This TCR was recovered from a human donor in good health (CMV status not recorded). Some clones in this sample may be carry-over from other donors' samples. V is TRBV5-8 and J is TRBJ2-5, with 8 bases fitting TRBD2. Sequences were obtained from CD8+ T cells from PBMCs. CDR3 protein: CASSRPSGPNQETQYF. The CDR3 nucleotides read TGTGCCAGCAGCCGACCTAGCGGGCCGAACCAAGAGACCCAGTACTTC.